This T cell receptor (beta chain) comes out of a study of post-analysis software for immune sequencing data. To note about this clonotype: The antigen is not known. This CDR3 is missing its conserved last phenylalanine or tryptophan, likely due to a read error.

TCR beta cDNA libraries included unique molecular identifiers. TCRdb fed the PCR reads into MiXCR, producing one record per CDR3 protein. This sample has hundreds of thousands of distinct CDR3 sequences, with about 60% found just once. Overall study results and limits: Samples from one preparation batch, clustered by F measure, grouped strongly together. Patients used several TRBV segments, including TRBV5-6, TRBV5-1 and TRBV20-1, more often than controls.

The CDR3 is made up of 15 amino acids. Germline loops: CDR1 DFQATT, CDR2 SNEGSKA (reference sequence). The receptor was derived from a girl aged 2-10 years with multiple sclerosis. Sequencing input: blood. The chain joins TRBV20-1 to TRBJ2-7, with D perhaps matching TRBD1 (6 bases). The J call may not be correct, given that the DNA end is closer to TRBJ2-4. This chain's CDR3 is CSANGPGAGGNIQYC. DNA of the CDR3: TGCAGTGCCAACGGGCCAGGGGCTGGCGGAAACATTCAGTACTGC.